This entry lists 30 T cell receptor beta chains sequenced from one sample in a study of identical twins. TCRdb itself ran the 5' RACE reads through MiXCR, one entry per CDR3 protein. The sample lists roughly 1.6 million distinct CDR3 sequences; around a third were seen once. Input material: cord blood. The receptors derive from a newborn girl in good health.

This chain links TRBV20-1 with TRBJ2-3; 8 nucleotides match TRBD2. The CDR3 totals 13 residues. The J segment lost 6 bases and the V segment lost 5 bases, leaving 7 bases of the junction unmatched. The germline gives CDR1 DFQATT, CDR2 SNEGSKA (reference sequence). CDR3 region: CSAQKREWDTQYF. In DNA, the CDR3 is TGCAGTGCTCAGAAGCGGGAGTGGGATACGCAGTATTTT.

This rearrangement joins TRBV7-9 to TRBJ1-4; tentative D call: TRBD1 (5 bases). The ends were cut back, 1 base at V and 8 bases at J, with 14 bases in the middle. Germline CDR1 reads SEHNR; CDR2 reads FQNEAQ (reference sequence). The CDR3 spans 15 residues. The CDR3 DNA is TGTGCCAGCAGCTTAGGGCGGGACGGATGGGAAAAACTGTTTTTT. It is translated as CASSLGRDGWEKLFF.

This clonotype showed up just a few times. The chain uses TRBV3-1 and TRBJ1-2; D gene unclear. The CDR3 sequence is 12 residues long. Germline CDR1 is LGHDT and CDR2 is YNNKEL (reference sequence). V lost 6 bases to trimming and J lost 2 bases, with 7 bases between them. The CDR3 spells CASRHHNYGYTF. For the CDR3, the DNA is TGTGCCAGCAGACACCACAACTATGGCTACACCTTC. The variable domain in full, with the rest retrieved from reference TRBV3-1 and TRBJ1-2, is DTAVSQTPKYLVTQMGNDKSIKCEQNLGHDTMYWYKQDSKKFLKIMFSYNNKELIINETVPNRFSPKSPDKAHLNLHINSLELGDSAVYFCASRHHNYGYTFGSGTRLTVV.

This sequence joins TRBV11-2 and TRBJ1-5; D gene uncertain. The CDR3 has 13 amino acids. Trimming left V 2 bases short and J 7 bases short, with 9 bases between. Germline CDR1 is SGHAT and CDR2 is FQNNGV. The CDR3 protein is CASSLFIGQPQHF. In DNA, the CDR3 is TGTGCCAGCAGCTTATTCATTGGACAGCCCCAGCATTTT.

This clonotype is a singleton in its sample. The genes are TRBV19 and TRBJ1-2, with a weak D call TRBD1 (6 bases). V was trimmed by 7 bases and J by 2 bases, leaving 14 bases between them. This CDR3 comprises 14 residues. CDR1 and CDR2 (germline): LNHDA, SQIVND (reference sequence). The CDR3 loop is CASTQQGRNYGYTF. Here the CDR3 DNA reads TGTGCCAGTACTCAGCAGGGGAGAAACTATGGCTACACCTTC.

CDR3 nucleotide sequence: TGTGCTAGCGACGGACGATCTCTGGGAAAAAATGAGCAGTACTTC. This encodes CASDGRSLGKNEQYF. This rearrangement joins TRBV12-5 to TRBJ2-5; D is unresolved. The CDR3 totals 15 residues. Trimming took off 9 bases at V and 11 bases at J, with 28 bases between the two ends. CDR1 is LGHNT and CDR2 is FRNRAP in the germline V gene.

The sample holds a few counts of this clonotype. The chain uses TRBV13 and TRBJ1-1; 8 bases are a match to TRBD1. With V trimmed by 1 base and J by 1 base, 11 bases remained unmatched. This CDR3 spans 18 amino acids. CDR1 and CDR2 (germline): PRHDT, FYEKMQ (reference sequence). Written as DNA, the CDR3 is TGTGCCAGCAGCTTAGACACTTCCAGGGGGCGGAGGAACACTGAAGCTTTCTTT. It encodes CASSLDTSRGRRNTEAFF.

This clonotype has just a few counts. The genes are TRBV18 and TRBJ2-3; TRBD2 aligns across 11 bases. V dropped 3 bases and J dropped 4; count of bases not matched to a gene: 6. Germline CDR1 KGHSH, CDR2 LQKENI. There are 16 residues in the CDR3. The CDR3 protein is CASSPPGLAEPDTQYF. The CDR3 bases are TGTGCCAGCTCACCGCCGGGACTAGCGGAGCCAGATACGCAGTATTTT. The full variable domain, in which reference TRBV18 and TRBJ2-3 provide the parts outside the CDR3, is NAGVMQNPRHLVRRRGQEARLRCSPMKGHSHVYWYRQLPEEGLKFMVYLQKENIIDESGMPKERFSAEFPKEGPSILRIQQVVRGDSAAYFCASSPPGLAEPDTQYFGPGTRLTVL.

The V and J genes are TRBV2 and TRBJ2-1, with 13 bases that match TRBD2. CDR1 and CDR2 (germline): SNHLY, FYNNEI. Losses at the gene ends were 6 bases for V and 2 bases for J; bases not matched to a gene: 7. This CDR3 spans 17 amino acids. For the CDR3, the DNA is TGTGCCAGCAGGACCACTAGCGGGAGGGGGACCTACAATGAGCAGTTCTTC. This gives the protein CASRTTSGRGTYNEQFF.

J is TRBJ1-5 and V is TRBV6-1, with 10 nucleotides matching TRBD1. CDR1 and CDR2 (germline): MNHNS, SASEGT. J was trimmed by 0 bases and V by 6 bases; bases with no gene match: 2. The CDR3 consists of 15 residues. The CDR3 DNA is TGTGCCAGCAGGACAGGGGGCCATAGCAATCAGCCCCAGCATTTT. Residues: CASRTGGHSNQPQHF.

The V gene is TRBV18, the J gene TRBJ1-4; 9 bases match TRBD1. V lost 8 bases and J lost 7; bases outside the gene matches: 5. Germline V gene sequence: CDR1 KGHSH, CDR2 LQKENI. CDR3 length equals 13 residues. The CDR3 sequence is CASAPGQGEKLFF. CDR3 sequence (DNA): TGTGCCAGCGCTCCGGGACAGGGTGAAAAACTGTTTTTT.

This clonotype was observed a few times. The chain carries TRBV5-1 and TRBJ2-1; D remains unclear. Germline values: CDR1 SGHRS, CDR2 YFSETQ. Trimming took 0 bases from V and 0 from J, leaving 7 bases between them. The CDR3 loop spans 15 amino acids. CDR3 loop: CASSLDVSSYNEQFF. CDR3 in DNA: TGCGCCAGCAGCTTGGATGTGAGCTCCTACAATGAGCAGTTCTTC.

The rearrangement uses TRBV5-1 and TRBJ2-5, with 13 bases identical to TRBD2. The CDR3 has 17 residues. Per the germline V gene, CDR1 is SGHRS and CDR2 is YFSETQ. V dropped 6 bases and J dropped 5; count of bases not matched to a gene: 13. The CDR3 DNA sequence: TGCGCCAGCACCTTTCCGGGACTAGCGGGGATAGGCGAGACCCAGTACTTC. Encoded protein: CASTFPGLAGIGETQYF. The full variable domain, with the rest looked up from reference TRBV5-1 and TRBJ2-5, is KAGVTQTPRYLIKTRGQQVTLSCSPISGHRSVSWYQQTPGQGLQFLFEYFSETQRNKGNFPGRFSGRQFSNSRSEMNVSTLELGDSALYLCASTFPGLAGIGETQYFGPGTRLLVL.

As for this clonotype: A much larger clonotype is one base distant, so this may be a read error. The chain carries TRBV28 and TRBJ2-1; 8 bases match TRBD1. Germline lookup yields CDR1 MDHEN and CDR2 SYDVKM. V was pared by 6 bases and J by 6 bases, with 4 bases of the junction left unmatched. The CDR3 covers 13 residues. This CDR3 is CASRRDRSNEQFF. DNA for the CDR3: TGTGCCAGCAGACGGGACAGGAGCAATGAGCAGTTCTTC.

This clonotype turned up a few times. V usage is TRBV28 and J usage is TRBJ1-5; D is possibly TRBD1 (6 bases). This CDR3 has 15 residues. Trimming cost V 7 bases and J 3 bases, with 16 bases left between them. The germline V gene has CDR1 MDHEN and CDR2 SYDVKM. The CDR3 is CASTHRVSANQPQHF. The CDR3 bases are TGTGCCAGCACCCACAGGGTATCGGCCAATCAGCCCCAGCATTTT.

The rearrangement uses TRBV7-8 and TRBJ2-3; tentative D call: TRBD2 (6 bases). The V gene's germline CDR1 is SGHVS and CDR2 FQNEAQ. This CDR3 comprises 15 residues. V was shortened by 8 bases and J by 1 base, with 16 bases between the two germline ends. The CDR3 sequence: CASEGGRPGTDTQYF. The CDR3 nucleotides read TGTGCCAGCGAGGGAGGTCGACCCGGCACAGATACGCAGTATTTT.

V and J are TRBV20-1 and TRBJ2-1, with D perhaps given as TRBD1 or TRBD2 (7 bases each). Trimming shortened V by 1 base and J by 9 bases, and 19 bases separated the two germline ends. The CDR3 covers 15 residues. The V gene's germline CDR1 is DFQATT and CDR2 SNEGSKA (reference sequence). DNA of the CDR3: TGCAGTGCTAGAGGTCCGGAGGGACAGCGGGGTGAGCAGTTCTTC. Amino acids: CSARGPEGQRGEQFF.

J is TRBJ2-5 and V is TRBV6-6; TRBD2 matches 9 bases. The trim removed 2 bases at V and 11 bases at J, leaving 6 bases unmatched. Germline CDR1 is MNHNY and CDR2 is SVGAGI (reference sequence). CDR3 size: 13 residues. The CDR3 loop is CASSYPSGNEQYF. CDR3 nucleotide sequence: TGTGCCAGCAGTTACCCTAGCGGGAATGAGCAGTACTTC.

The chain joins TRBV12-3 or TRBV12-4 to TRBJ1-2; D not certain. This CDR3 contains 13 residues. V was trimmed by 2 bases and J by 4 bases, leaving 8 bases between them. CDR3 sequence reads: CASSLRSAYGYTF. CDR3 DNA sequence: TGTGCCAGCAGTTTAAGGTCCGCCTATGGCTACACCTTC.

The genes are TRBV12-5 and TRBJ2-5; tentative D call: TRBD2 (6 bases). Germline V gives CDR1 LGHNT, CDR2 FRNRAP. The CDR3 extends over 20 amino acids. The V end lost 1 base, the J end lost 0 bases, and 24 bases lay between the germline ends. Written as DNA, the CDR3 is TGTGCTAGTGGTTTGGAGCTAGCGAGATTTCGGAAGAAAGACCAAGAGACCCAGTACTTC. It specifies CASGLELARFRKKDQETQYF.

J is TRBJ2-5 and V is TRBV27, with 8 bases that match TRBD1. The closer fit of TRBJ2-7 to the DNA end suggests the J call may be wrong. The CDR3 has 15 residues. The germline gives CDR1 MNHEY, CDR2 SMNVEV (reference sequence). The CDR3 region has the DNA TGTGCCAGCAGTTCGTGGGACAGGCCCCACTACGAGCAGTACTTC. Translated, it gives CASSSWDRPHYEQYF.

This clonotype is a singleton in its sample. The genes are TRBV12-3 or TRBV12-4 and TRBJ1-2, with D maybe TRBD1 (6 bases). This CDR3 is built from 15 residues. Trimming pared 6 bases from V and 0 bases from J, leaving 14 bases between. This chain's CDR3 is CASSLNRAPNYGYTF. The CDR3 DNA sequence: TGTGCCAGCAGCCTCAACAGGGCTCCTAACTATGGCTACACCTTC.

The J gene is TRBJ1-1, the V gene TRBV5-1; 7 bases fit TRBD1. From germline, CDR1 is SGHRS and CDR2 YFSETQ. The V and J ends lost 4 bases and 3 bases, in that order; junction bases with no gene match: 6. The CDR3 has 14 residues. CDR3 nucleotides: TGCGCCAGCAGCCACCAAACAGGGGACACTGAAGCTTTCTTT. This encodes CASSHQTGDTEAFF.

The CDR3 loop is CASSVAARQSNEQYF. DNA of the CDR3: TGTGCCAGCAGCGTAGCAGCGCGCCAATCCAATGAGCAGTACTTC. The chain uses TRBV9 and TRBJ2-7; D is ambiguous. Deletions cut 0 bases from V and 7 bases from J, with 17 bases between. Germline CDR1 is SGDLS and CDR2 is YYNGEE. The CDR3 covers 15 residues.

V and J are TRBV2 and TRBJ2-1; TRBD2 agrees at 7 bases. Trimming removed 2 bases from V and 5 bases from J; junction bases left unmatched: 6. From germline, CDR1 is SNHLY and CDR2 FYNNEI. The CDR3 has 15 amino acids. CDR3 amino acids: CASSEPAGDDNEQFF. The CDR3 DNA sequence: TGTGCCAGCAGTGAACCGGCGGGGGATGACAATGAGCAGTTCTTC.

In this sample, this clonotype turned up a few times. The chain joins TRBV4-2 to TRBJ2-7; 8 bases agree with TRBD2. Germline CDR1 LGHNA, CDR2 YNFKEQ. The CDR3 is made up of 16 amino acids. V was pared by 0 bases and J by 3 bases, with 7 bases of the junction left unmatched. The CDR3 here is CASSQDLGLGSYEQYF. CDR3 DNA: TGTGCCAGCAGCCAAGATTTGGGACTAGGGAGCTACGAGCAGTACTTC.

The rearrangement uses TRBV20-1 and TRBJ2-1; D might be TRBD1 (6 bases). The CDR3 sequence is 14 residues long. Looked up from germline, CDR1 is DFQATT and CDR2 is SNEGSKA (reference sequence). Trimming pared 3 bases from V and 8 bases from J, leaving 17 bases between. DNA of the CDR3: TGCAGTGCTAGTATTCCCGGAGAGGGGGATGAGCAGTTCTTC. This sequence encodes CSASIPGEGDEQFF.

This clonotype was picked up a small number of times. The rearrangement uses TRBV9 and TRBJ1-2; TRBD1 matches 9 bases. The CDR3 sequence is 14 residues long. Germline CDR1 SGDLS, CDR2 YYNGEE. The trim removed 6 bases at V and 4 bases at J, leaving 7 bases unmatched. The CDR3 DNA reads as TGTGCCAGCACGGGGACAGGGTCTTCCTATGGCTACACCTTC. It is translated as CASTGTGSSYGYTF.

The rearrangement uses TRBV20-1 and TRBJ2-7, with a weak D call TRBD2 (6 bases). This CDR3 has 14 amino acids. The germline V and J ends were trimmed by 1 base and 1 base, with 11 bases remaining between them. Germline lookup yields CDR1 DFQATT and CDR2 SNEGSKA (reference sequence). CDR3 amino acids: CSARVGSGSYEQYF. CDR3 in DNA: TGCAGTGCTAGAGTCGGGAGCGGTTCCTACGAGCAGTACTTC.

The chain links TRBV6-6 to TRBJ2-7; 9 nucleotides agree with TRBD1. CDR3 length: 16 amino acids. Germline V lookup: CDR1 MNHNY, CDR2 SVGAGI (reference sequence). The trim removed 4 bases at V and 6 bases at J, leaving 13 bases unmatched. As DNA, the CDR3 is TGTGCCAGCAGTTTTCCAGACCGGGACAGGGTCTCCGAGCAGTACTTC. Its translation is CASSFPDRDRVSEQYF.